These 21 T cell receptor beta chains originate from one sample sequenced in a study of T cell responses to AZD1222 COVID-19 vaccine. Method: immunoSEQ multiplex PCR; TCRdb's copy keeps in-frame clones and lacks some. This table holds fewer than 120,000 clones, 92% found once. The sequencing here drew on peripheral blood, taken 28 days after the second AZD1222 dose. These receptors all come from an adult who received the AZD1222 COVID-19 vaccine.

The chain couples TRBV5-6 to TRBJ2-5, with D possibly TRBD1 on 6 matching bases. V dropped 1 base and J dropped 5 bases, with 6 bases sitting between them. Germline assignment: CDR1 SGHDT and CDR2 YYEEEE. The CDR3 spans 12 residues. CDR3 sequence (DNA): TGTGCCAGCAGCTTGCAGGGGGAGACCCAGTACTTC. It translates to CASSLQGETQYF.

The gene calls are TRBV5-5 and TRBJ2-5; 12 bases are a match to TRBD2. V was clipped by 0 bases and J by 5 bases; unmatched bases: 5. There are 16 residues in the CDR3. In germline, CDR1 is SGHKS, CDR2 YYEKEE (reference sequence). DNA of the CDR3: TGTGCCAGCAGCTTGGAGCTAGCGGGGGGGCGGGAGACCCAGTACTTC. This codes for CASSLELAGGRETQYF.

The rearrangement uses TRBV27 and TRBJ1-1; D is undetermined. The V and J ends lost 6 bases and 0 bases respectively, with 8 bases between them. The germline V gene encodes CDR1 MNHEY and CDR2 SMNVEV (reference sequence). This CDR3 region has 13 residues. The CDR3 nucleotides are TGTGCCAGCAGGGCAAGAATGAACACTGAAGCTTTCTTT. It specifies CASRARMNTEAFF.

The CDR3, as DNA: TGTGCCAGCAGCCCCTTTGCTAGTCTTCAGGGAGGCTACACCTTC. This translates into CASSPFASLQGGYTF. This chain links TRBV7-9 with TRBJ1-2; TRBD1 is a possible D gene (5 bases). Germline CDR1 reads SEHNR; CDR2 reads FQNEAQ (reference sequence). The length of the CDR3 is 15 residues. The V and J ends lost 5 bases and 8 bases respectively, with 21 bases between them.

J is TRBJ2-3 and V is TRBV7-9; 7 nucleotides match TRBD2. This CDR3 contains 16 residues. With 1 base clipped from V and 3 bases from J, the junction kept 7 bases outside the gene matches. Germline CDR1 is SEHNR and CDR2 is FQNEAQ (reference sequence). The CDR3 protein is CASSLGGPGRTDTQYF. The CDR3 nucleotides read TGTGCCAGCAGCTTAGGGGGCCCCGGGAGGACAGATACGCAGTATTTT.

V usage is TRBV28 and J usage is TRBJ1-1, with unresolved D. CDR1 is MDHEN and CDR2 is SYDVKM in the germline V gene. The CDR3 extends over 12 amino acids. The germline V and J ends were trimmed by 4 bases and 7 bases, with 10 bases remaining between them. The CDR3 is CASSSYPDEAFF. DNA for the CDR3: TGTGCCAGCAGTTCCTACCCAGATGAAGCTTTCTTT.

A single count supports this clone. The chain couples TRBV18 to TRBJ1-3, with 7 positions matching TRBD1. The junction had 8 bases not matched to a gene; V was cut back by 3 bases and J by 3 bases. Germline CDR1 is KGHSH and CDR2 is LQKENI. The CDR3 length is 16 residues. Here the CDR3 reads CASSPGRGQSGNTIYF. The CDR3, as DNA: TGTGCCAGCTCACCCGGAAGGGGGCAAAGTGGAAACACCATATATTTT.

The chain combines TRBV5-1 with TRBJ2-7, with TRBD1 matching over 9 bases. The CDR3 has 13 residues. V gave up 5 bases and J gave up 3 bases; unmatched junction bases: 3. Germline assignment: CDR1 SGHRS and CDR2 YFSETQ. In DNA, the CDR3 is TGCGCCAGCAGGGGACAGGGTTTCTACGAGCAGTACTTC. Protein sequence: CASRGQGFYEQYF.

V usage is TRBV19 and J usage is TRBJ2-2, with D tentatively TRBD1 (6 bases). Trimming took off 4 bases at V and 6 bases at J, with 12 bases between the two ends. The CDR3 is 14 residues long. Germline loops: CDR1 LNHDA, CDR2 SQIVND (reference sequence). CDR3 protein: CASSTPAGAGELFF. The CDR3 nucleotides read TGTGCCAGTAGTACCCCCGCAGGGGCCGGGGAGCTGTTTTTT.

This clone was found many times. The rearrangement joins TRBV28 to TRBJ2-7, with 9 bases lining up with TRBD1. CDR3 length: 13 residues. Germline V gives CDR1 MDHEN, CDR2 SYDVKM. The V segment lost 5 bases and the J segment 9 bases; nucleotides outside the gene matches: 8. The CDR3 sequence is CASSHRGPKGQYF. CDR3 nucleotide sequence: TGTGCCAGCAGTCACAGGGGGCCCAAGGGGCAGTACTTC.

The CDR3 spells CATKGWGAIGNEQFF. CDR3 bases: TGTGCCACGAAGGGGTGGGGGGCTATAGGCAATGAGCAGTTCTTC. The chain employs TRBV24-1 and TRBJ2-1; D may be TRBD1 or TRBD2 (6 bases each). The germline gives CDR1 KGHDR, CDR2 SFDVKD. The CDR3 has 15 amino acids. Trimming shortened V by 10 bases and J by 6 bases, and 21 bases separated the two germline ends.

The rearrangement joins TRBV4-2 to TRBJ1-2; D call uncertain. This CDR3 region has 13 residues. Germline loops: CDR1 LGHNA, CDR2 YNFKEQ. V was clipped by 4 bases and J by 6 bases, with 12 bases between them. The CDR3 coding sequence is TGTGCCAGCAGCCTGGTAAGGGCCCATGGCTACACCTTC. It yields the protein CASSLVRAHGYTF.

Written as DNA, the CDR3 is TGTGCCAGTAGTGCCAGCGGGGTCCGGCTCACTGAAGCTTTCTTT. This sequence encodes CASSASGVRLTEAFF. This chain connects TRBV19 to TRBJ1-1; D not certain. The V end was cut by 5 bases, the J end by 4 bases, with 17 bases between. The CDR3 length is 15 residues. The germline gives CDR1 LNHDA, CDR2 SQIVND (reference sequence). Supplemented by reference TRBV19 and TRBJ1-1, the full variable domain reads DGGITQSPKYLFRKEGQNVTLSCEQNLNHDAMYWYRQDPGQGLRLIYYSQIVNDFQKGDIAEGYSVSREKKESFPLTVTSAQKNPTAFYLCASSASGVRLTEAFFGQGTRLTVV.

The gene calls are TRBV18 and TRBJ2-1, with D tentatively TRBD1 (6 bases). This CDR3 is 15 amino acids long. CDR1 and CDR2 (germline): KGHSH, LQKENI. V lost 2 bases and J lost 5, with 13 bases in between. This chain's CDR3 is CASSPSQGSHNEQFF. DNA of the CDR3: TGTGCCAGCTCACCATCGCAGGGGTCCCACAATGAGCAGTTCTTC.

The rearrangement uses TRBV7-9 and TRBJ1-1; a weak D match, TRBD1 (5 bases). The CDR3 extends over 14 amino acids. V was shortened by 9 bases and J by 0 bases, with 14 bases between the two germline ends. From germline, CDR1 is SEHNR and CDR2 FQNEAQ (reference sequence). The CDR3 is CASVGQGVNTEAFF. The CDR3 nucleotides read TGTGCCAGTGTGGGGCAGGGTGTGAACACTGAAGCTTTCTTT.

The chain uses TRBV29-1 and TRBJ2-2; D could derive from TRBD1 or TRBD2 (6 bases each). Trimming cost V 5 bases and J 3 bases, with 10 bases left between them. The length of the CDR3 is 13 residues. From germline, CDR1 is SQVTM and CDR2 ANQGSEA. The CDR3 DNA reads TGCAGCGTTAGGGGGGCTGACACCGGGGAGCTGTTTTTT. Its translation is CSVRGADTGELFF.

The sample holds a few counts of this clone. The V gene is TRBV30, the J gene TRBJ1-4; unclear D gene. The CDR3 is 12 residues long. Trimming shortened V by 5 bases and J by 8 bases, and 12 bases separated the two germline ends. Germline lookup yields CDR1 GTSNPN and CDR2 SVGIG (reference sequence). The CDR3 sequence: CAWGSWGEKLFF. CDR3 nucleotides: TGTGCCTGGGGGTCATGGGGAGAAAAACTGTTTTTT.

The chain carries TRBV3-1 (or the pseudogene TRBV3-2) and TRBJ1-2, with D possibly being TRBD1 (5 bases). Germline-derived CDR1 and CDR2 are LGHDT and YNNKEL (reference sequence). Trimming removed 1 base from V and 4 bases from J, with 10 bases in between. CDR3 length: 14 amino acids. The CDR3: CASSQGGSGYGYTF. As DNA, the CDR3 is TGTGCCAGCAGCCAAGGGGGGTCCGGCTATGGCTACACCTTC.

The genes are TRBV5-1 and TRBJ2-7; D uncertain. Germline CDR1 is SGHRS and CDR2 is YFSETQ. The CDR3 consists of 15 residues. V lost 2 bases to trimming and J lost 0 bases, with 12 bases between them. For the CDR3, the DNA is TGCGCCAGCAGCTTCAATCCAAGTAGCTCCTACGAGCAGTACTTC. It codes for CASSFNPSSSYEQYF.

The V and J genes are TRBV10-3 and TRBJ1-1; D call uncertain. In germline, CDR1 is ENHRY, CDR2 SYGVKD. Trimming removed 0 bases at V and 1 base at J, with 18 bases between. The CDR3 totals 18 residues. The CDR3 is CAISESPLGWGGNTEAFF. CDR3 in DNA: TGTGCCATCAGTGAGTCCCCCTTAGGTTGGGGAGGGAACACTGAAGCTTTCTTT.

This chain connects TRBV5-1 to TRBJ2-3; D is possibly TRBD2 (6 bases). V was trimmed by 1 base and J by 2 bases, leaving 8 bases between them. Germline CDR1 and CDR2: SGHRS and YFSETQ. CDR3 size: 14 residues. CDR3 nucleotide sequence: TGCGCCAGCAGCTTGTCGGGGGACACAGATACGCAGTATTTT. Translation gives CASSLSGDTDTQYF. The full variable domain, its missing parts supplied by reference TRBV5-1 and TRBJ2-3, is KAGVTQTPRYLIKTRGQQVTLSCSPISGHRSVSWYQQTPGQGLQFLFEYFSETQRNKGNFPGRFSGRQFSNSRSEMNVSTLELGDSALYLCASSLSGDTDTQYFGPGTRLTVL.